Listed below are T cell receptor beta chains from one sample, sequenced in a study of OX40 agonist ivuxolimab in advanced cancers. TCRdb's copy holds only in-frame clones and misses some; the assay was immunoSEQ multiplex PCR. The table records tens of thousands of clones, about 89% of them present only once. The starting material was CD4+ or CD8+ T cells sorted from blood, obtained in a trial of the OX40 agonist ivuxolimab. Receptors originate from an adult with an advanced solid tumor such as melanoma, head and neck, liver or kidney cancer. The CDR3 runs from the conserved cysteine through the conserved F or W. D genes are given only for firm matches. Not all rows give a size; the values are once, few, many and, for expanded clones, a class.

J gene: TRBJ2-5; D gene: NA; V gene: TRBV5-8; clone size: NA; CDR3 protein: CASSPMETQYF; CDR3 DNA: TGTGCCAGCAGCCCCATGGAGACCCAGTACTTC
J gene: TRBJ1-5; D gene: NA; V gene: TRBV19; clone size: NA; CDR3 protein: CASSIDPRDGQPQHF; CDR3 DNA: TGTGCCAGTAGTATAGATCCCAGGGACGGACAGCCCCAGCATTTT
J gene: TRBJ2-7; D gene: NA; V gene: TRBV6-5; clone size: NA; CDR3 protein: CASRIGQGYEQYF; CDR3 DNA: TGTGCCAGCCGGATCGGGCAGGGCTACGAGCAGTACTTC
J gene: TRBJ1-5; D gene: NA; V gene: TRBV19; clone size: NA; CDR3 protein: CASSVLLAFQPQHF; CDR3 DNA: TGTGCCAGTAGTGTCCTTTTAGCTTTTCAGCCCCAGCATTTT
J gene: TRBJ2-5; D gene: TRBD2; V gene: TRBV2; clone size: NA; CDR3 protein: CASSEGGEGGQETQYF; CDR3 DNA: TGTGCCAGCAGTGAAGGGGGGGAGGGCGGCCAAGAGACCCAGTACTTC
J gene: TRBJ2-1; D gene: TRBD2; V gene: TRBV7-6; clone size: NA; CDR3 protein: CASSSFGTSVINEQFF; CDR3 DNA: TGTGCCAGCAGCTCCTTCGGGACTAGCGTAATCAATGAGCAGTTCTTC
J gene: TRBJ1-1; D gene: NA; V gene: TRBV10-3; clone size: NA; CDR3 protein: CAISHQENTEAFF; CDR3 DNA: TGTGCCATCAGCCATCAGGAGAACACTGAAGCTTTCTTT
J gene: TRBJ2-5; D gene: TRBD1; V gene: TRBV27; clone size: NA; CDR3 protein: CASKRRRDRGYQETQYF; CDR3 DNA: TGTGCCAGCAAGAGACGGCGGGACAGGGGATACCAAGAGACCCAGTACTTC
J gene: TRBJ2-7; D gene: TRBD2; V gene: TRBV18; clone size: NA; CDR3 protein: CASSQGTSGRAGSYEQYF; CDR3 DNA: TGTGCCAGCTCACAAGGGACTAGCGGGAGGGCCGGGAGCTACGAGCAGTACTTC
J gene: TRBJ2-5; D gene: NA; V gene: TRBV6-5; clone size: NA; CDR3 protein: CASSYSGVQETQYF; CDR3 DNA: TGTGCCAGCAGTTACTCCGGAGTTCAAGAGACCCAGTACTTC
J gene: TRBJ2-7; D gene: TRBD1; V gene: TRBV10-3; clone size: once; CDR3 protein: CAISETGQGGRQYF; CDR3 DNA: TGTGCCATCAGCGAAACGGGACAGGGGGGTAGGCAGTACTTC
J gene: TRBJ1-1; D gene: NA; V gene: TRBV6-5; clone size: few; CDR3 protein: CASSYPYTEAFF; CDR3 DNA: TGTGCCAGCAGTTACCCGTACACTGAAGCTTTCTTT
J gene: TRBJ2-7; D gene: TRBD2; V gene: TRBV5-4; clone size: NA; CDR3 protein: CASSNRDYSYEQYF; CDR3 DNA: TGTGCCAGCAGCAACCGGGACTACTCCTACGAGCAGTACTTC
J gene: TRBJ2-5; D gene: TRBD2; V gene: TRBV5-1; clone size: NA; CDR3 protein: CASSRGLAETQYF; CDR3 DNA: TGCGCCAGCAGTCGGGGACTAGCGGAGACCCAGTACTTC
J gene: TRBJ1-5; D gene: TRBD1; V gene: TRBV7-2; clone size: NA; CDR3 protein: CASSLTGGVSNQPQHF; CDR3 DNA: TGTGCCAGCAGCCTAACAGGGGGGGTTAGCAATCAGCCCCAGCATTTT
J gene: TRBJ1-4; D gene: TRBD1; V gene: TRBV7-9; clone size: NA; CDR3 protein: CASSYRQGATNEKLFF; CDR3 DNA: TGTGCCAGCAGCTACAGACAGGGGGCAACTAATGAAAAACTGTTTTTT
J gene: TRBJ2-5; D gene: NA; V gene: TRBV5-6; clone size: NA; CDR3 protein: CASSSTPLPSTGTGTQYF; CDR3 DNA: TGTGCCAGCAGCTCCACCCCCCTACCCTCCACGGGGACTGGGACCCAGTACTTC
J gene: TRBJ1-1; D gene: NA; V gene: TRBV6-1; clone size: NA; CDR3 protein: CASRVGQISYTEAFF; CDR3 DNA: TGTGCCAGCAGGGTAGGACAGATTTCCTACACTGAAGCTTTCTTT
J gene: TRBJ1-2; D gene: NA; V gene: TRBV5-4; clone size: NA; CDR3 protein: CASSPGSTGSYGYTF; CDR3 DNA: TGTGCCAGCAGCCCCGGAAGTACAGGGAGCTATGGCTACACCTTC
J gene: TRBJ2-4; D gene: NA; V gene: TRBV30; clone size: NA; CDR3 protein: CAWSRRRDSLVAKNIQYF; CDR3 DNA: TGTGCCTGGAGTCGGCGCAGGGATTCTCTCGTAGCCAAAAACATTCAGTACTTC